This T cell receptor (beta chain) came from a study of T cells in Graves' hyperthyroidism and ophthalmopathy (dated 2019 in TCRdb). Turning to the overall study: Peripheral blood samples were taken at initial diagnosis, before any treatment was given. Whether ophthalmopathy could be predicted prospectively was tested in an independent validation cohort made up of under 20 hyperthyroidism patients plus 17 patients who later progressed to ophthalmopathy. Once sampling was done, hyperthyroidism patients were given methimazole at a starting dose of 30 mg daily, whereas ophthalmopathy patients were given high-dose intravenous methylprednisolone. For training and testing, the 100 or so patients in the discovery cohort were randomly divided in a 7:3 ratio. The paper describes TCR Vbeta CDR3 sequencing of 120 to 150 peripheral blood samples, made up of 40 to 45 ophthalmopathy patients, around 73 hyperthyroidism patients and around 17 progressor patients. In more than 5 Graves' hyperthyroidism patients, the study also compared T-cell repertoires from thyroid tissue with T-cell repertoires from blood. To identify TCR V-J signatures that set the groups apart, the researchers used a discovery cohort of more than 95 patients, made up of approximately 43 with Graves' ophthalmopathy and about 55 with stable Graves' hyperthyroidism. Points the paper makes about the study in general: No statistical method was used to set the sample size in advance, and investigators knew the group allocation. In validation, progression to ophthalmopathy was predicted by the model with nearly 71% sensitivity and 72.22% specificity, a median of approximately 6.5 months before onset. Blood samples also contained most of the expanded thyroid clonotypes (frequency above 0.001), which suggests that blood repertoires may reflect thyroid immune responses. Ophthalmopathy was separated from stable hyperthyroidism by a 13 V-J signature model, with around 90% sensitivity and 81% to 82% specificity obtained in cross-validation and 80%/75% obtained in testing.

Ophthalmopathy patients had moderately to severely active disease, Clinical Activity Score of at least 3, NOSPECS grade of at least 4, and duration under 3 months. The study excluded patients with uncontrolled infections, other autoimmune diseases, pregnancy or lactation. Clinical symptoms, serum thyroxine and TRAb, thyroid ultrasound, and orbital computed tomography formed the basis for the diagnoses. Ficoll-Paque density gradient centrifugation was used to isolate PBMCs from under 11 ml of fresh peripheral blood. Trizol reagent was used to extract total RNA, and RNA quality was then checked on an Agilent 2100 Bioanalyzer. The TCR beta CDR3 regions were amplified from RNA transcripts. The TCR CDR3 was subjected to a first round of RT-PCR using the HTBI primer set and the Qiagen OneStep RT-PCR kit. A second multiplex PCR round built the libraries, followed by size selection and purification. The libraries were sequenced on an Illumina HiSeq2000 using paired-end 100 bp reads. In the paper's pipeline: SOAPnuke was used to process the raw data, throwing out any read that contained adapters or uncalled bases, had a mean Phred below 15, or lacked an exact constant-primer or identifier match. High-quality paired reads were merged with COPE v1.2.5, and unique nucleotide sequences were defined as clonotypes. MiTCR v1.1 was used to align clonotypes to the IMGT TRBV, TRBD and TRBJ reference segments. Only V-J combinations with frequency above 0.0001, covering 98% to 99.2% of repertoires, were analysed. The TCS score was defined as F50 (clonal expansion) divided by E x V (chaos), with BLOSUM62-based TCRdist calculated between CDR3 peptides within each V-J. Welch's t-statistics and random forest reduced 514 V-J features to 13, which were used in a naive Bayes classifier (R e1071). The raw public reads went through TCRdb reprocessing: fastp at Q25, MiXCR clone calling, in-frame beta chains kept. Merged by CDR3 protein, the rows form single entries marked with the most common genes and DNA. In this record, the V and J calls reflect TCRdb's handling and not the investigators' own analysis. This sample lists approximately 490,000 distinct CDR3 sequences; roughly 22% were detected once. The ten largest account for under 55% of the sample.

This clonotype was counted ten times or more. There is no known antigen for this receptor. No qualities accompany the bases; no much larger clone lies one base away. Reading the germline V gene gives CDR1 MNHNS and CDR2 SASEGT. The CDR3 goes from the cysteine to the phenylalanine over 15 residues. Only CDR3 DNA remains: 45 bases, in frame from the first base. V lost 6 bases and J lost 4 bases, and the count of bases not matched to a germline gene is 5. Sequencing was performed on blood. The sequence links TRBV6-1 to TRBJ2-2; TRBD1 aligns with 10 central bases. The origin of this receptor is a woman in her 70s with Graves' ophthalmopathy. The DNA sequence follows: TGTGCCAGCAGGGGACAGGGGACGGTCACCGGGGAGCTGTTTTTT. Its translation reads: CASRGQGTVTGELFF.